One sample yielded the 22 T cell receptor beta chains listed below, sequenced in a study of blood T cell repertoires in COVID-19. Assay: immunoSEQ multiplex PCR; the TCRdb copy retains only in-frame clones and omits some. Of around 89,000 clones listed, roughly nine tenths are singletons. What was sequenced was peripheral blood. The receptors originated from a man aged 50-60 years with acute or convalescent COVID-19.

In its sample, this clone was seen a few times. The chain uses TRBV9 and TRBJ1-1; D ambiguous. This CDR3 is 14 amino acids long. The V end lost 0 bases, the J end lost 5 bases, and 11 bases lay between the germline ends. Germline CDR1 and CDR2: SGDLS and YYNGEE. The CDR3 sequence: CASSVGAGMTEAFF. CDR3 nucleotides: TGTGCCAGCAGCGTAGGGGCCGGGATGACTGAAGCTTTCTTT.

The chain combines TRBV5-4 with TRBJ1-1; D is ambiguous. Trimming took 4 bases from V and 3 from J, leaving 13 bases between them. Germline V gene sequence: CDR1 SGHNT, CDR2 YYREEE (reference sequence). The CDR3 sequence is 14 residues long. The CDR3 DNA reads TGTGCCAGCAGCCGAGACATTTCCGACACTGAAGCTTTCTTT. This sequence encodes CASSRDISDTEAFF. The whole variable domain, remainder taken from reference TRBV5-4 and TRBJ1-1, is ETGVTQSPTHLIKTRGQQVTLRCSSQSGHNTVSWYQQALGQGPQFIFQYYREEENGRGNFPPRFSGLQFPNYSSELNVNALELDDSALYLCASSRDISDTEAFFGQGTRLTVV.

This clone was picked up one time. V usage is TRBV19 and J usage is TRBJ1-5; D remains ambiguous. Germline V gives CDR1 LNHDA, CDR2 SQIVND (reference sequence). Trimming shortened V by 6 bases and J by 2 bases, and 11 bases separated the two germline ends. The CDR3 loop spans 14 amino acids. The CDR3 region is CASRGWEGNQPQHF. The CDR3 DNA reads as TGTGCCAGTAGGGGATGGGAGGGCAATCAGCCCCAGCATTTT.

In nucleotides, the CDR3 is TGCAGCGCCGACTGGCACACTGAAGCTTTCTTT. Its protein product is CSADWHTEAFF. The rearrangement joins TRBV29-1 to TRBJ1-1; D unresolved. Trimming took off 7 bases at V and 3 bases at J, with 9 bases between the two ends. Germline-derived CDR1 and CDR2 are SQVTM and ANQGSEA. The CDR3 spans 11 residues.

V gene TRBV28 combines with J gene TRBJ1-5; TRBD1 is a possible D gene (6 bases). The length of the CDR3 is 15 residues. Deletions cut 4 bases from V and 7 bases from J, with 17 bases between. In germline, CDR1 is MDHEN, CDR2 SYDVKM. The CDR3 sequence: CASSSLQGVSQPQHF. The CDR3, as DNA: TGTGCCAGCAGTTCCTTACAGGGTGTGTCCCAGCCCCAGCATTTT.

This chain links TRBV30 with TRBJ1-5; a possible D gene is TRBD1 (6 bases). The ends were cut back, 0 bases at V and 9 bases at J, with 15 bases in the middle. Germline CDR1 is GTSNPN and CDR2 is SVGIG (reference sequence). This CDR3 is 14 amino acids long. Written as DNA, the CDR3 is TGTGCCTGGAGTGTATACCAGGGGCATGGGCCCCAGCATTTT. It specifies CAWSVYQGHGPQHF.

This sequence joins TRBV7-2 and TRBJ2-3; 13 nucleotides align to TRBD2. With V trimmed by 4 bases and J by 8 bases, 6 bases remained unmatched. Germline values: CDR1 SGHTA, CDR2 FQGNSA. This CDR3 region has 15 residues. CDR3 in amino acids: CASSSTSGGESTQYF. CDR3 nucleotides: TGTGCCAGCAGCTCTACTAGCGGGGGGGAGTCTACGCAGTATTTT.

The CDR3, as DNA: TGTGCCAGCAGTACCCGGACAGGGGACCAGCCCCAGCATTTT. Residues: CASSTRTGDQPQHF. The V call is TRBV27, the J call TRBJ1-5, with 9 nucleotides matching TRBD1. The CDR3 is 14 residues long. Germline CDR1 MNHEY, CDR2 SMNVEV (reference sequence). V shed 5 bases, J shed 7 bases, and the junction held 6 bases outside the gene matches.

This clone came up once. This chain joins TRBV6-5 and TRBJ2-3; the match to TRBD2 covers 10 bases. The CDR3 spans 14 residues. CDR1 is MNHEY and CDR2 is SVGAGI in the germline V gene. J was trimmed by 3 bases and V by 8 bases; bases with no gene match: 5. CDR3 bases: TGTGCCAGCTCACTAGCGGGGTCAACAGATACGCAGTATTTT. This codes for CASSLAGSTDTQYF.

The gene calls are TRBV11-2 and TRBJ2-2; D may be TRBD2 (7 bases). Trimming shortened V by 6 bases and J by 8 bases, and 19 bases separated the two germline ends. The CDR3 runs to 15 residues. Germline CDR1 SGHAT, CDR2 FQNNGV. CDR3 loop: CASRQSGGGNGELFF. The CDR3 DNA follows: TGTGCCAGCAGACAATCAGGCGGGGGCAATGGGGAGCTGTTTTTT.

This clone was seen a single time. The chain employs TRBV27 and TRBJ1-1, with D maybe TRBD1 (5 bases). Germline values: CDR1 MNHEY, CDR2 SMNVEV (reference sequence). The V gene lost 3 bases and the J gene lost 11 bases, with 19 bases spanning the gap. The CDR3 spans 14 residues. The CDR3: CASSFRTMGGRAFF. The CDR3 nucleotides read TGTGCCAGCAGTTTCCGAACGATGGGGGGTCGGGCTTTCTTT.

The rearrangement uses TRBV5-6 and TRBJ2-3, with 8 bases lining up with TRBD1. V gave up 5 bases and J gave up 0 bases; unmatched junction bases: 2. Germline V gives CDR1 SGHDT, CDR2 YYEEEE. There are 14 residues in the CDR3. The CDR3 spells CASRRTGSTDTQYF. The CDR3 DNA sequence: TGTGCCAGCAGAAGGACAGGGAGCACAGATACGCAGTATTTT.

CDR3 DNA: TGTGCCAGCAGCCATTTCGGAGGGAATAACAATGAGCAGTTCTTC. As protein: CASSHFGGNNNEQFF. The chain recombines TRBV4-2 with TRBJ2-1; D possibly corresponds to TRBD2 (6 bases). The CDR3 loop spans 15 amino acids. Looked up from germline, CDR1 is LGHNA and CDR2 is YNFKEQ. The V end was cut by 3 bases, the J end by 5 bases, with 14 bases between.

The chain employs TRBV9 and TRBJ2-3; D is unresolved. The CDR3 consists of 13 residues. Trimming removed 0 bases from V and 6 bases from J, with 8 bases in between. Looked up from germline, CDR1 is SGDLS and CDR2 is YYNGEE. In DNA form, the CDR3 reads TGTGCCAGCAGCGTAGCGTTGCGGGATACGCAGTATTTT. It is translated as CASSVALRDTQYF. Drawing the rest from reference TRBV9 and TRBJ2-3, the complete variable domain is DSGVTQTPKHLITATGQRVTLRCSPRSGDLSVYWYQQSLDQGLQFLIQYYNGEERAKGNILERFSAQQFPDLHSELNLSSLELGDSALYFCASSVALRDTQYFGPGTRLTVL.

The rearrangement uses TRBV4-1 and TRBJ1-2; D may be TRBD1 (5 bases). The V end lost 3 bases, the J end lost 3 bases, and 11 bases lay between the germline ends. Germline lookup yields CDR1 MGHRA and CDR2 YSYEKL. The CDR3 runs to 14 residues. The DNA for the CDR3 is TGCGCCAGCAGCCATCCAGGGCGCTACTATGGCTACACCTTC. It translates to CASSHPGRYYGYTF.

The V and J genes are TRBV7-6 and TRBJ2-3, with D perhaps matching TRBD1 (6 bases). This CDR3 is 14 amino acids long. CDR1 SGHVS and CDR2 FNYEAQ come from the germline V gene. Trimming cost V 5 bases and J 7 bases, with 16 bases left between them. The CDR3 sequence: CASSPDQGPYTQYF. The CDR3, as DNA: TGTGCCAGCAGCCCAGATCAGGGGCCATATACGCAGTATTTT.

The V call is TRBV5-4, the J call TRBJ2-1; 8 bases line up with TRBD1. After removal of 3 bases from V and 2 bases from J, the junction contained 4 bases not matched to a gene. The germline V gene has CDR1 SGHNT and CDR2 YYREEE (reference sequence). The CDR3 sequence is 15 residues long. CDR3 sequence reads: CASSSGGGTYNEQFF. DNA for the CDR3: TGTGCCAGCAGCTCAGGGGGCGGAACCTACAATGAGCAGTTCTTC.

The rearrangement links TRBV28 to TRBJ1-1, with 8 bases fitting TRBD1. The CDR3 length is 14 residues. Trimming at V came to 3 bases and at J to 5 bases, leaving 5 bases not matched to a gene. CDR1 and CDR2 from the germline V gene are MDHEN and SYDVKM. The CDR3 DNA follows: TGTGCCAGCAGTTTCAGGGGGCGAGGGACTGAAGCTTTCTTT. Translating gives CASSFRGRGTEAFF.

The chain joins TRBV23-1 to TRBJ1-1, with 10 nucleotides matching TRBD1. TRBV23-1 is assigned to the ORF class and has an uncertain function. The CDR3 runs to 13 residues. The V gene end was trimmed by 2 bases and the J gene end by 8 bases; junction bases not matched to a gene: 2. DNA of the CDR3: TGCGCCAGCAGTCAAGGACAGGGGGTGGAAGCTTTCTTT. Its protein product is CASSQGQGVEAFF.

The chain is built from TRBV11-2 and TRBJ2-1; 7 nucleotides match TRBD1. The CDR3 is 15 amino acids. Germline V gene data show CDR1 as SGHAT and CDR2 as FQNNGV. V gave up 5 bases and J gave up 0 bases; unmatched junction bases: 4. CDR3 nucleotides: TGTGCCAGCAGCCTCAGGGGGAGCTCCTACAATGAGCAGTTCTTC. Translated: CASSLRGSSYNEQFF.

J is TRBJ2-7 and V is TRBV19, with 9 bases aligning to TRBD1. The CDR3 length is 15 residues. V lost 6 bases and J lost 3; bases outside the gene matches: 9. Germline loops: CDR1 LNHDA, CDR2 SQIVND (reference sequence). The CDR3 bases are TGTGCCAGTAGCGATCTGGGACAGGGTTTCTACGAGCAGTACTTC. This translates into CASSDLGQGFYEQYF.

The gene calls are TRBV10-3 and TRBJ1-2; TRBD1 agrees at 7 bases. The CDR3 loop spans 14 amino acids. Germline CDR1 is ENHRY and CDR2 is SYGVKD. Germline trimming cut 3 bases from V and 2 bases from J; bases unmatched to any gene: 3. The CDR3 reads CAISDRGTNYGYTF. The CDR3 DNA sequence: TGTGCCATCAGTGACAGGGGGACCAACTATGGCTACACCTTC.